Listed here are 17 T cell receptor beta chains from one sample, sequenced in a study of blood T cell repertoires in COVID-19. Method: immunoSEQ multiplex PCR; TCRdb's copy keeps in-frame clones and lacks some. The table includes roughly 5,000 clones, about 81% detected once. The sequenced sample was peripheral blood. The source is a human donor in a cohort sampled during active COVID-19.

Only a few counts were recorded for this clone. The CDR3 DNA reads TGTGCCAGCAGCGGAGCGGGGAACTCCTACGAGCAGTACTTC. This codes for CASSGAGNSYEQYF. The chain combines TRBV5-6 with TRBJ2-7, with 7 bases identical to TRBD2. The CDR3 is 14 residues long. Per germline, CDR1 SGHDT and CDR2 YYEEEE. The V and J ends lost 4 bases and 0 bases, in that order; junction bases with no gene match: 4. The whole variable domain, remainder taken from reference TRBV5-6 and TRBJ2-7, is DAGVTQSPTHLIKTRGQQVTLRCSPKSGHDTVSWYQQALGQGPQFIFQYYEEEERQRGNFPDRFSGHQFPNYSSELNVNALLLGDSALYLCASSGAGNSYEQYFGPGTRLTVT.

The chain employs TRBV20-1 and TRBJ2-5; D is undetermined. V was shortened by 3 bases and J by 4 bases, with 6 bases between the two germline ends. The CDR3 runs to 11 residues. CDR1 and CDR2 from the germline V gene are DFQATT and SNEGSKA (reference sequence). CDR3: CSARIGETQYF. CDR3 nucleotide sequence: TGCAGTGCTAGGATCGGAGAGACCCAGTACTTC.

The chain uses TRBV6-5 and TRBJ1-1; 7 bases map to TRBD1. Germline V gene lookup returns CDR1 MNHEY and CDR2 SVGAGI. This CDR3 region has 15 residues. Trimming cost V 6 bases and J 1 base; bases outside gene matches: 8. Here the CDR3 DNA reads TGTGCCAGCAGGCTAAACAGGGGACCGAACACTGAAGCTTTCTTT. Amino acids: CASRLNRGPNTEAFF.

This clone has only one observation. The rearrangement uses TRBV5-1 and TRBJ2-1; D is possibly TRBD2 (6 bases). The germline CDR1 and CDR2 sequences are SGHRS and YFSETQ. The CDR3 sequence is 13 residues long. V dropped 4 bases and J dropped 8 bases, with 13 bases sitting between them. CDR3 residues: CASSLGGADEQFF. For the CDR3, the DNA is TGCGCCAGCAGCCTCGGGGGAGCGGATGAGCAGTTCTTC.

This CDR3 reads CATRGGTNYGYTF. The CDR3 DNA is TGTGCCACCCGAGGGGGAACTAACTATGGCTACACCTTC. The genes are TRBV28 and TRBJ1-2, with D possibly TRBD1 on 6 matching bases. The V gene's germline CDR1 is MDHEN and CDR2 SYDVKM. V was cut by 10 bases and J by 0 bases, with 12 bases left in between. The CDR3 runs 13 residues.

This sequence joins TRBV15 and TRBJ2-3; D is uncertain. The CDR3 sequence is 14 residues long. From germline, CDR1 is LNHNV and CDR2 YYDKDF (reference sequence). V lost 3 bases and J 0 bases, leaving 7 bases between the germline ends. In DNA form, the CDR3 reads TGTGCCACCAGCAGCCGGTCTAGCACAGATACGCAGTATTTT. Translating gives CATSSRSSTDTQYF.

CDR3 in DNA: TGTGCCAGCAGCTTAAGGACTACCAAAGATACGCAGTATTTT. This encodes CASSLRTTKDTQYF. The genes are TRBV5-4 and TRBJ2-3; TRBD2 might be the D (6 bases). Trimming removed 2 bases from V and 5 bases from J, with 12 bases in between. The CDR3 covers 14 residues. Germline CDR1 SGHNT, CDR2 YYREEE (reference sequence).

The genes are TRBV4-1 and TRBJ2-7; 13 bases map to TRBD2. Germline assignment: CDR1 MGHRA and CDR2 YSYEKL. The CDR3 contains 16 residues. V lost 0 bases and J lost 4; bases outside the gene matches: 3. The CDR3 protein is CASSQDSTSGRYEQYF. The DNA of the CDR3 is TGCGCCAGCAGCCAAGATTCGACTAGCGGGAGGTACGAGCAGTACTTC.

This clone was picked up a small number of times. The CDR3 loop is CASIDSLYNQPQHF. CDR3 DNA sequence: TGCGCCAGCATAGACAGCCTCTACAATCAGCCCCAGCATTTT. The chain combines TRBV5-1 with TRBJ1-5, with a possible D match to TRBD1 (5 bases). In germline, CDR1 is SGHRS, CDR2 YFSETQ. V was trimmed by 6 bases and J by 3 bases, leaving 13 bases between them. The CDR3 sequence is 14 residues long.

The chain combines TRBV14 with TRBJ2-3, with D possibly TRBD2 on 6 matching bases. This CDR3 is 15 amino acids long. CDR1 is SGHDN, CDR2 FVKESK, per germline. Deletions cut 3 bases from V and 3 bases from J, with 13 bases between. CDR3 sequence (DNA): TGTGCCAGCAGCCAGCTAGCGAGGACGACAGATACGCAGTATTTT. Its translation: CASSQLARTTDTQYF.

The DNA of the CDR3 is TGTGCCACCCGGGACAGGGGACGAAAGGATGAGCAGTTCTTC. This gives the protein CATRDRGRKDEQFF. The rearrangement links TRBV10-3 to TRBJ2-1, with 10 bases that match TRBD1. The CDR3 spans 14 residues. CDR1 is ENHRY, CDR2 SYGVKD, per germline. The junction had 11 bases not matched to a gene; V was cut back by 10 bases and J by 8 bases.

The CDR3 loop is CASSRRIGGETEAFF. The CDR3, as DNA: TGTGCCAGCAGCCGCAGAATAGGGGGCGAAACTGAAGCTTTCTTT. The chain is built from TRBV14 and TRBJ1-1, with 7 positions matching TRBD1. The germline V gene has CDR1 SGHDN and CDR2 FVKESK. The CDR3 runs 15 residues. J was trimmed by 5 bases and V by 4 bases; bases with no gene match: 10.

The rearrangement joins TRBV19 to TRBJ2-1; 7 bases are shared with TRBD2. Germline V gene lookup returns CDR1 LNHDA and CDR2 SQIVND (reference sequence). J lost 7 bases, V lost 4 bases, and 13 bases had no gene match. The CDR3 is 16 amino acids. CDR3 region: CASSTSPSGNRNEQFF. The CDR3 DNA reads TGTGCCAGTAGTACCAGCCCGAGCGGGAATAGGAATGAGCAGTTCTTC.

This rearrangement joins TRBV9 to TRBJ2-4, with 8 positions matching TRBD2. The CDR3 runs 15 residues. Germline CDR1 reads SGDLS; CDR2 reads YYNGEE. V trimming: 0 bases; J trimming: 8 bases; junction bases outside the gene matches: 7. This CDR3 reads CASSVESGRRDIQYF. CDR3 DNA: TGTGCCAGCAGCGTAGAGAGCGGGAGAAGGGACATTCAGTACTTC.

The V and J genes are TRBV7-2 and TRBJ2-1; no clear D gene. Per germline, CDR1 SGHTA and CDR2 FQGNSA. The CDR3 totals 13 residues. Between the trimmed V and J ends, which lost 7 bases and 8 bases, there was a span of 15 bases. The CDR3 DNA follows: TGTGCCAGCACCCATTATCTAGGAGATGAGCAGTTCTTC. The encoded protein is CASTHYLGDEQFF.

This clone turned up a few times. This chain links TRBV24-1 with TRBJ2-3; TRBD2 agrees at 7 bases. This CDR3 has 17 residues. In germline, CDR1 is KGHDR, CDR2 SFDVKD. The V gene end was trimmed by 4 bases and the J gene end by 5 bases; junction bases not matched to a gene: 14. Here the CDR3 DNA reads TGTGCCACCAGTGACCCCTTTGCGGGCGGGAGTCAAGATACGCAGTATTTT. This encodes CATSDPFAGGSQDTQYF.

V and J are TRBV6-2 or TRBV6-3 and TRBJ2-4, with 8 bases lining up with TRBD1. This CDR3 has 16 amino acids. CDR1 is MNHEY, CDR2 SVGEGT, per germline. The V and J ends lost 3 bases and 0 bases, in that order; junction bases with no gene match: 4. The CDR3 region has the DNA TGTGCCAGCAGTTATCCGACAGGGGCAGCCAAAAACATTCAGTACTTC. It yields the protein CASSYPTGAAKNIQYF.